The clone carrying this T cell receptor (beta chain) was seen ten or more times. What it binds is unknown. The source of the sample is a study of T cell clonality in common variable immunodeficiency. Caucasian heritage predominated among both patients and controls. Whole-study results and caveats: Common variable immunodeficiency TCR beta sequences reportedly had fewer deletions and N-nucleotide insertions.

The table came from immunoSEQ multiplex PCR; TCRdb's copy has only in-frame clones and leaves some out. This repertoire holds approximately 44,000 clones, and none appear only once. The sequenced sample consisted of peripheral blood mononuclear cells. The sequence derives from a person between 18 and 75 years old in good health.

Partial CDR3 DNA: TGCAGCGTCAGTATGGCGGCCCAAGAGACC. It specifies CSVSMAAQET. In full, the CDR3 reads CSVSMAAQETQYF. The chain couples TRBV29-1 to TRBJ2-5; D gene ambiguous. The read comes to an end 3 residues before the CDR3 does, leaving the germline J gene to fill in the end. Trimming took 6 bases from V and 1 from J, leaving 12 bases between them. The CDR3 is 13 residues long. CDR1 is SQVTM, CDR2 ANQGSEA, per germline.